The source of this T cell receptor (beta chain) is a study of OX40 agonist ivuxolimab in advanced cancers. Clones were read by immunoSEQ multiplex PCR, and TCRdb kept only the in-frame ones, dropping some. The data show about 73,000 clones, with roughly 90% seen just once and under 0.6% held by the top ten. The ends lost 4 bases at V and 5 bases at J; junction bases unmatched: 9. The germline gives CDR1 SGHDT, CDR2 YYEEEE. This CDR3 is 15 amino acids long. The origin of this receptor is an adult with an advanced solid tumor such as melanoma, head and neck, liver or kidney cancer. J is TRBJ1-5 and V is TRBV5-6, with TRBD1 matching 7 bases. Material: CD4+ or CD8+ T cells sorted from blood, obtained in a trial of the OX40 agonist ivuxolimab. The CDR3 DNA sequence: TGTGCCAGCAGCGCGACCCGGGACAGCTATCAGCCCCAGCATTTT. Translating gives CASSATRDSYQPQHF.